The 24 T cell receptor beta chains below come from one sample, sequenced in a study of blood T cell repertoires in COVID-19. The table came from immunoSEQ multiplex PCR; TCRdb's copy has only in-frame clones and leaves some out. The table lists around 480,000 clones, about 90% of them singletons, with about 0.65% in the top ten. Specimen: PBMCs or T cells enriched from blood (not recorded which). These receptors were taken from a woman aged 18 to 35 who had recovered from COVID-19.

This chain uses TRBV6-5 with TRBJ2-5, with D hard to call. There are 12 residues in the CDR3. Germline V gives CDR1 MNHEY, CDR2 SVGAGI. With 4 bases removed from V and 5 bases from J, the gap between germline ends came to 8 bases. In DNA form, the CDR3 reads TGTGCCAGCAGTTCACCTCAGGAGACCCAGTACTTC. Protein sequence: CASSSPQETQYF.

The chain uses TRBV5-7 and TRBJ1-2, with D unclear. TRBV5-7 is filed as an ORF, its function uncertain. V shed 0 bases and J shed 8 bases, with 20 bases lying between them. The CDR3 consists of 16 residues. The CDR3 DNA sequence: TGTGCCAGCAGCTTGGACGGGTGTCTAGACGTGAGGGGCTACACCTTC. It specifies CASSLDGCLDVRGYTF.

This clone has only one observation. V is TRBV5-1 and J is TRBJ1-5; tentatively, D is TRBD1 (6 bases). This CDR3 spans 14 amino acids. Trimming removed 7 bases at V and 3 bases at J, with 14 bases between. Germline CDR1 reads SGHRS; CDR2 reads YFSETQ. The CDR3 DNA sequence: TGCGCCAGCTCCGCTGGGACAAACAATCAGCCCCAGCATTTT. Encoded protein: CASSAGTNNQPQHF.

The V call is TRBV28, the J call TRBJ1-2; 9 positions agree with TRBD1. The V gene's germline CDR1 is MDHEN and CDR2 SYDVKM. Trimming took 6 bases from V and 4 from J; bases not matched to a gene: 12. This CDR3 has 16 residues. CDR3: CASSLGPPGQGYGYTF. In DNA form, the CDR3 reads TGTGCCAGCAGCCTTGGGCCTCCGGGACAGGGCTATGGCTACACCTTC.

This chain links TRBV11-2 with TRBJ2-3; no reliable D call. There are 12 residues in the CDR3. Trimming stripped 5 bases from V and 4 bases from J, with 7 bases between. Germline CDR1 reads SGHAT; CDR2 reads FQNNGV. The CDR3 DNA sequence: TGTGCCAGCAGCCGCATAGCAGATACGCAGTATTTT. It is translated as CASSRIADTQYF.

The chain employs TRBV6-5 and TRBJ1-6, with D tentatively TRBD1 (6 bases). The V gene lost 5 bases and the J gene lost 7 bases, with 12 bases spanning the gap. This CDR3 contains 14 residues. Germline V CDR1 and CDR2: MNHEY, SVGAGI. This CDR3 reads CASSRQVLNSPLHF. DNA of the CDR3: TGTGCCAGCAGTCGACAGGTCCTCAATTCACCCCTCCACTTT.

The chain combines TRBV28 with TRBJ2-3; TRBD2 matches 8 bases. With V trimmed by 2 bases and J by 0 bases, 10 bases remained unmatched. Germline lookup yields CDR1 MDHEN and CDR2 SYDVKM. The CDR3 totals 18 residues. The CDR3: CASSLGAGGLPSTDTQYF. CDR3 sequence (DNA): TGTGCCAGCAGTTTAGGGGCGGGGGGTCTTCCTAGCACAGATACGCAGTATTTT.

The chain carries TRBV28 and TRBJ1-2; D perhaps matches TRBD1 (6 bases). CDR1 MDHEN and CDR2 SYDVKM come from the germline V gene. The ends were cut back, 6 bases at V and 4 bases at J, with 21 bases in the middle. CDR3 length: 16 residues. For the CDR3, the DNA is TGTGCCAGCAGCACCGGGACACCCCCAGGGACCTATGGCTACACCTTC. Protein: CASSTGTPPGTYGYTF.

The chain has TRBV25-1 and TRBJ1-1, with TRBD1 matching 7 bases. Germline CDR1 reads MGHDK; CDR2 reads SYGVNS. With 4 bases clipped from V and 1 base from J, the junction kept 9 bases outside the gene matches. This CDR3 region has 16 residues. DNA of the CDR3: TGTGCCAGCAGTGCCCATACGGGACAGACGAACACTGAAGCTTTCTTT. Encoded protein: CASSAHTGQTNTEAFF.

This clone was detected only a few times. The rearrangement links TRBV6-2 or TRBV6-3 to TRBJ1-1; D unclear. Germline V lookup: CDR1 MNHEY, CDR2 SVGEGT. V lost 6 bases and J 2 bases, leaving 16 bases between the germline ends. CDR3 length equals 15 residues. The CDR3 DNA follows: TGTGCCAGCAGCTCGGGTGGCAGCCTCAACACTGAAGCTTTCTTT. It encodes CASSSGGSLNTEAFF.

The rearrangement joins TRBV18 to TRBJ2-7; a weak D match, TRBD2 (6 bases). Between the trimmed V and J ends, which lost 2 bases and 5 bases, there was a span of 16 bases. Germline V gene lookup returns CDR1 KGHSH and CDR2 LQKENI. The CDR3 is 15 amino acids. CDR3: CASSPFSGTGDEQYF. The CDR3 bases are TGTGCCAGCTCACCATTTTCCGGGACGGGGGACGAGCAGTACTTC.

The chain employs TRBV29-1 and TRBJ2-6; the D gene is possibly TRBD1 (5 bases). The CDR3 length is 17 residues. Per the germline V gene, CDR1 is SQVTM and CDR2 is ANQGSEA. V lost 6 bases to trimming and J lost 0 bases, with 18 bases between them. As DNA, the CDR3 is TGCAGCGTACAGGAGTCCCAAACCTACTCTGGGGCCAACGTCCTGACTTTC. This codes for CSVQESQTYSGANVLTF.

The chain has TRBV6-4 and TRBJ2-2; possibly TRBD1 for D (5 bases). V lost 0 bases, J lost 6 bases, and 8 bases lay in between. The CDR3 has 14 residues. Germline V gene sequence: CDR1 MRHNA, CDR2 SNTAGT. CDR3 amino acids: CASSDSRGAGELFF. The CDR3 bases are TGTGCCAGCAGTGACTCAAGGGGCGCCGGGGAGCTGTTTTTT.

The chain's CDR3 is CASSSEDRVNTIYF. In DNA, the CDR3 is TGTGCCAGTAGTTCCGAGGACAGGGTAAACACCATATATTTT. The gene calls are TRBV19 and TRBJ1-3; 8 bases fit TRBD1. This CDR3 has 14 amino acids. V lost 5 bases, J lost 6 bases, and 6 bases stayed unmatched. The germline CDR1 and CDR2 sequences are LNHDA and SQIVND (reference sequence).

The chain combines TRBV24-1 with TRBJ1-2, with 7 bases identical to TRBD1. The CDR3 extends over 13 amino acids. CDR1 and CDR2 from the germline V gene are KGHDR and SFDVKD. The J segment lost 8 bases and the V segment lost 5 bases, leaving 7 bases of the junction unmatched. CDR3 residues: CATSVQGQSGYTF. The DNA of the CDR3 is TGTGCCACCAGTGTACAGGGGCAGTCGGGCTACACCTTC.

This CDR3 is CASSAGQGIWAETQYF. In DNA form, the CDR3 reads TGTGCCAGCAGCGCGGGACAGGGTATCTGGGCAGAGACCCAGTACTTC. This chain joins TRBV7-2 and TRBJ2-5, with TRBD1 identical over 9 bases. Germline V gene data show CDR1 as SGHTA and CDR2 as FQGNSA. After removal of 5 bases from V and 4 bases from J, the junction contained 11 bases not matched to a gene. The length of the CDR3 is 16 residues.

The CDR3 here is CASSRTGANTEAFF. The DNA of the CDR3 is TGTGCCAGCAGCCGGACAGGGGCGAACACTGAAGCTTTCTTT. The chain couples TRBV3-1 (or the pseudogene TRBV3-2) to TRBJ1-1, with 9 bases identical to TRBD1. The V and J ends lost 4 bases and 1 base, in that order; junction bases with no gene match: 1. This CDR3 is built from 14 residues. Germline loops: CDR1 LGHDT, CDR2 YNNKEL (reference sequence).

The chain is built from TRBV6-5 and TRBJ1-2; D uncertain. The V gene lost 8 bases and the J gene lost 8 bases, with 18 bases spanning the gap. Germline loops: CDR1 MNHEY, CDR2 SVGAGI. The CDR3 is made up of 13 amino acids. The CDR3 spells CASRPDTFEGYTF. The CDR3 bases are TGTGCCAGCCGACCCGACACGTTTGAGGGCTACACCTTC.

J is TRBJ2-7 and V is TRBV6-5; a possible D gene is TRBD1 (6 bases). V lost 6 bases, J lost 6 bases, and 15 bases lay in between. Germline CDR1 MNHEY, CDR2 SVGAGI. CDR3 size: 13 residues. DNA for the CDR3: TGTGCCAGCAGCACACTGTCAGGGGCCGAGCAGTACTTC. Translating it yields CASSTLSGAEQYF.

This chain joins TRBV30 and TRBJ1-4; D possibly corresponds to TRBD1 (5 bases). Germline values: CDR1 GTSNPN, CDR2 SVGIG (reference sequence). This CDR3 spans 13 amino acids. Trimming cost V 4 bases and J 7 bases, with 13 bases left between them. The CDR3: CAWKGQEGEKLFF. CDR3 DNA sequence: TGTGCCTGGAAGGGGCAGGAGGGTGAAAAACTGTTTTTT. Full variable domain (missing parts from reference TRBV30 and TRBJ1-4): SQTIHQWPATLVQPVGSPLSLECTVEGTSNPNLYWYRQAAGRGLQLLFYSVGIGQISSEVPQNLSASRPQDRQFILSSKKLLLSDSGFYLCAWKGQEGEKLFFGSGTQLSVL.

The rearrangement joins TRBV19 to TRBJ1-2, with 9 bases lining up with TRBD1. Germline CDR1 LNHDA, CDR2 SQIVND (reference sequence). The CDR3 spans 16 residues. J was trimmed by 8 bases and V by 8 bases; bases with no gene match: 18. As DNA, the CDR3 is TGTGCCAGTCATGGGGGCCCGTGGGACAGGGTTGAAGGCTACACCTTC. Translating it yields CASHGGPWDRVEGYTF.

The chain employs TRBV19 and TRBJ1-2; D is possibly TRBD1 (6 bases). The germline V and J ends were trimmed by 3 bases and 4 bases, with 9 bases remaining between them. Germline values: CDR1 LNHDA, CDR2 SQIVND (reference sequence). The CDR3 is 13 residues long. CDR3 in DNA: TGTGCCAGTAGTATCGACAGGTTCTATGGCTACACCTTC. Translated, it gives CASSIDRFYGYTF. The variable domain in full, with the rest retrieved from reference TRBV19 and TRBJ1-2, is DGGITQSPKYLFRKEGQNVTLSCEQNLNHDAMYWYRQDPGQGLRLIYYSQIVNDFQKGDIAEGYSVSREKKESFPLTVTSAQKNPTAFYLCASSIDRFYGYTFGSGTRLTVV.

The V call is TRBV28, the J call TRBJ1-5; perhaps TRBD1 as D (6 bases). The CDR3 covers 16 residues. V was cut by 3 bases and J by 0 bases, with 12 bases left in between. From germline, CDR1 is MDHEN and CDR2 SYDVKM. This CDR3 is CASSFGAGDSNQPQHF. The DNA of the CDR3 is TGTGCCAGCAGTTTTGGGGCAGGGGATAGCAATCAGCCCCAGCATTTT. The complete variable domain, with remaining parts taken from reference TRBV28 and TRBJ1-5, reads DVKVTQSSRYLVKRTGEKVFLECVQDMDHENMFWYRQDPGLGLRLIYFSYDVKMKEKGDIPEGYSVSREKKERFSLILESASTNQTSMYLCASSFGAGDSNQPQHFGDGTRLSIL.

V and J are TRBV3-1 (or the pseudogene TRBV3-2) and TRBJ2-5, with TRBD2 matching over 14 bases. With 4 bases clipped from V and 5 bases from J, the junction kept 9 bases outside the gene matches. The length of the CDR3 is 17 residues. Germline CDR1 is LGHDT and CDR2 is YNNKEL (reference sequence). For the CDR3, the DNA is TGTGCCAGCAGCCCCCTGACTAGCGGGGGGGCCGGCGAGACCCAGTACTTC. Residues: CASSPLTSGGAGETQYF.